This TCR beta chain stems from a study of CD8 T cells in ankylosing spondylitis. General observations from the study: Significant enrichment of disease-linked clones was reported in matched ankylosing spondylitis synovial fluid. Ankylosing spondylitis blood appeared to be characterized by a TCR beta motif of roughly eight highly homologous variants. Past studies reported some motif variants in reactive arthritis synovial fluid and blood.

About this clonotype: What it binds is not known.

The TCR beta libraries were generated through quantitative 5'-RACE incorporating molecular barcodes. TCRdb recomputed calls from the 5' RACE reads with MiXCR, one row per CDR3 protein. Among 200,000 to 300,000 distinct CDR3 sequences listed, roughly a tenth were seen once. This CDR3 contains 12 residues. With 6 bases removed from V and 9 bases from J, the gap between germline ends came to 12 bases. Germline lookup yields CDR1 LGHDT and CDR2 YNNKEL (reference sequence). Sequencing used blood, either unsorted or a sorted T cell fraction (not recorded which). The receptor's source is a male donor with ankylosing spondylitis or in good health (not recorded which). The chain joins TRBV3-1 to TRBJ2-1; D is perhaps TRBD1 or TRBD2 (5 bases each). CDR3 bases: TGTGCCAGCAGATCCCTTGGGGGTGAGCAGTTCTTC. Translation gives CASRSLGGEQFF.